This T cell receptor beta chain was captured by sequencing in a study of T cell clonotyping in hematopoietic cell transplantation. Findings and limits, study-wide: Pathologically expanded recipient clonotypes increased progressively from day 30 to day 180 as diversity fell.

Concerning this clone itself: Antigen: not known.

Per germline, CDR1 SGHDT and CDR2 YYEEEE. V was trimmed by 0 bases and J by 4 bases, leaving 10 bases between them. This CDR3 region has 14 residues. Data came from immunoSEQ multiplex PCR; TCRdb stores just in-frame clones and leaves some out. The table lists about 41,000 clones, roughly 96% of them singletons, with roughly 0.91% in the top ten. Sequencing used peripheral blood mononuclear cells. The sequence came from a man younger than 45 in good health. Some clones in this sample may be carry-over from other donors' samples. This sequence joins TRBV5-6 and TRBJ1-1; TRBD1 might be the D (6 bases). The CDR3 coding sequence is TGTGCCAGCAGCTTGGTAGGGGGAGGCACTGAAGCTTTCTTT. Translated, it gives CASSLVGGGTEAFF.